These 27 T cell receptor beta chains were sequenced from one sample in a study of CD8 T cells in ankylosing spondylitis. Via MiXCR, TCRdb re-called the 5' RACE reads, giving one row per CDR3 protein. The data show about 400,000 distinct CDR3 sequences, 20% to 25% seen once. Specimen: blood, either unsorted or a sorted T cell fraction (not recorded which). Receptors originate from a male donor with ankylosing spondylitis or in good health (not recorded which).

This chain links TRBV6-5 with TRBJ2-7; tentatively, D is TRBD1 or TRBD2 (6 bases each). V was cut by 1 base and J by 6 bases, with 16 bases left in between. This CDR3 has 15 amino acids. Per the germline V gene, CDR1 is MNHEY and CDR2 is SVGAGI. The CDR3 here is CASSYWGEVGAEQYF. In nucleotides, the CDR3 is TGTGCCAGCAGTTACTGGGGGGAGGTGGGGGCCGAGCAGTACTTC.

This clonotype has a handful of counts. The chain combines TRBV9 with TRBJ2-1, with 7 bases aligning to TRBD1. This CDR3 has 14 residues. Germline CDR1 reads SGDLS; CDR2 reads YYNGEE. V dropped 0 bases and J dropped 6; count of bases not matched to a gene: 3. The CDR3 nucleotides read TGTGCCAGCAGCGTAGGACAGGGCCGCAATGAGCAGTTCTTC. Translated: CASSVGQGRNEQFF. The entire variable domain, with the rest obtained from reference TRBV9 and TRBJ2-1, is as follows: DSGVTQTPKHLITATGQRVTLRCSPRSGDLSVYWYQQSLDQGLQFLIQYYNGEERAKGNILERFSAQQFPDLHSELNLSSLELGDSALYFCASSVGQGRNEQFFGPGTRLTVL.

In DNA, the CDR3 is TGTGCCACCAGTGATTTGCGACAGGCGACCTACAATGAGCAGTTCTTC. Translation gives CATSDLRQATYNEQFF. The V call is TRBV24-1, the J call TRBJ2-1; weak D call: TRBD1 (6 bases). V gave up 0 bases and J gave up 2 bases, with 10 bases separating them. The germline V gene has CDR1 KGHDR and CDR2 SFDVKD. The CDR3 has 16 amino acids.

This clonotype was counted at least ten times. The chain recombines TRBV12-3 or TRBV12-4 with TRBJ2-3; 10 bases match TRBD2. Germline trimming cut 5 bases from V and 15 bases from J; bases unmatched to any gene: 11. CDR3 length: 13 amino acids. The CDR3 region is CASSPPGSGGSYF. For the CDR3, the DNA is TGTGCCAGCAGTCCACCGGGTAGCGGGGGGTCATATTTT.

This clonotype appeared a few times. The chain joins TRBV19 to TRBJ1-2, with unresolved D. This CDR3 is 12 amino acids long. From germline, CDR1 is LNHDA and CDR2 SQIVND (reference sequence). Trimming cost V 10 bases and J 7 bases, with 16 bases left between them. In DNA, the CDR3 is TGTGCCACCTCCAGCCCCGCGGGTGGCTACACCTTC. Its protein is CATSSPAGGYTF.

J is TRBJ1-5 and V is TRBV6-5, with D possibly TRBD1 on 5 matching bases. Looked up from germline, CDR1 is MNHEY and CDR2 is SVGAGI. Deletions cut 4 bases from V and 0 bases from J, with 13 bases between. This CDR3 comprises 16 residues. CDR3 region: CASSWGTGYSNQPQHF. The CDR3 bases are TGTGCCAGCAGTTGGGGGACGGGGTATAGCAATCAGCCCCAGCATTTT.

This clonotype was recorded a few times. J is TRBJ1-2 and V is TRBV6-1; D gene uncertain. CDR3 length: 13 amino acids. Germline CDR1 and CDR2: MNHNS and SASEGT. Trimming took 7 bases from V and 4 from J, leaving 13 bases between them. The CDR3 loop reads CASNPGRFYGYTF. The DNA for the CDR3 is TGTGCCAGCAATCCGGGTCGTTTCTATGGCTACACCTTC.

This clonotype occurred a few times. The V gene is TRBV12-3 or TRBV12-4, the J gene TRBJ2-2; D is uncertain. The ends were cut back, 6 bases at V and 4 bases at J, with 12 bases in the middle. This CDR3 comprises 14 residues. The CDR3 reads CASSPGLSTGELFF. The CDR3 nucleotides read TGTGCCAGCAGCCCCGGGTTGAGCACCGGGGAGCTGTTTTTT.

The table lists this clonotype with a few counts. This rearrangement joins TRBV20-1 to TRBJ2-7; D may be TRBD1 (6 bases). V was shortened by 5 bases and J by 0 bases, with 14 bases between the two germline ends. CDR1 is DFQATT, CDR2 SNEGSKA, per germline (reference sequence). The CDR3 sequence is 14 residues long. As DNA, the CDR3 is TGCAGTGCTTACGGGACACCGCTCTCCTACGAGCAGTACTTC. As protein: CSAYGTPLSYEQYF.

This clonotype was observed many times. This chain links TRBV12-3 or TRBV12-4 with TRBJ2-3, with 10 positions matching TRBD2. Unmatched junction bases numbered 5, after V lost 3 bases and J lost 2 bases. CDR3 length equals 16 residues. The CDR3 sequence is CASSFDSGGSTDTQYF. CDR3 DNA: TGTGCCAGCAGTTTTGATAGCGGGGGGTCCACAGATACGCAGTATTTT.

This clonotype has a handful of counts. The chain couples TRBV11-2 to TRBJ2-2, with a possible D match to TRBD1 (5 bases). V was shortened by 3 bases and J by 1 base, with 12 bases between the two germline ends. Per the germline V gene, CDR1 is SGHAT and CDR2 is FQNNGV. The CDR3 loop spans 16 amino acids. For the CDR3, the DNA is TGTGCCAGCAGCTTCCCCAGGGCAGGGAACACCGGGGAGCTGTTTTTT. It yields the protein CASSFPRAGNTGELFF.

This clonotype appeared a few times. The chain couples TRBV29-1 to TRBJ2-6; a possible D gene is TRBD2 (5 bases). Trimming removed 3 bases at V and 0 bases at J, with 9 bases between. The CDR3 totals 15 residues. Germline CDR1 is SQVTM and CDR2 is ANQGSEA. The CDR3 protein is CSVDGKSSGANVLTF. In DNA form, the CDR3 reads TGCAGCGTTGACGGGAAAAGCTCTGGGGCCAACGTCCTGACTTTC.

The chain has TRBV4-1 and TRBJ1-1, with no clear D. The CDR3 totals 14 residues. V lost 1 base to trimming and J lost 1 base, with 7 bases between them. Germline V CDR1 and CDR2: MGHRA, YSYEKL. CDR3 DNA sequence: TGCGCCAGCAGCCAAGTTAAAGGGAACACTGAAGCTTTCTTT. It yields the protein CASSQVKGNTEAFF.

V is TRBV7-6 and J is TRBJ2-1, with 10 bases identical to TRBD1. CDR1 is SGHVS, CDR2 FNYEAQ, per germline. V dropped 5 bases and J dropped 3; count of bases not matched to a gene: 7. The CDR3 has 16 amino acids. DNA for the CDR3: TGTGCCAGCAGCACTCGGACAGGGGGTGTCTACAATGAGCAGTTCTTC. Amino acid sequence: CASSTRTGGVYNEQFF.

This clonotype was counted between two and nine times. The genes are TRBV29-1 and TRBJ2-1, with 9 positions matching TRBD2. Germline V gene lookup returns CDR1 SQVTM and CDR2 ANQGSEA. CDR3 size: 14 residues. Trimming removed 7 bases from V and 9 bases from J; junction bases left unmatched: 13. The CDR3 region is CSALGASGVREQFF. CDR3 DNA sequence: TGCAGCGCTCTGGGCGCTAGCGGGGTGCGTGAGCAGTTCTTC.

The rearrangement uses TRBV29-1 and TRBJ2-1, with a tentative D call TRBD2 (7 bases). The CDR3 is made up of 12 amino acids. Trimming took off 7 bases at V and 8 bases at J, with 15 bases between the two ends. Germline lookup yields CDR1 SQVTM and CDR2 ANQGSEA. CDR3 amino acids: CSAPRGADEQFF. CDR3 nucleotides: TGCAGCGCCCCACGGGGGGCCGATGAGCAGTTCTTC.

On this clonotype: The germline gene is not matched at one end of the junction; a read error may be the cause. The chain joins TRBV15 to TRBJ2-1, with TRBD2 as a possible D gene (6 bases). Per the germline V gene, CDR1 is LNHNV and CDR2 is YYDKDF (reference sequence). The CDR3 sequence is 15 residues long. CDR3 amino acids: CGTSRDSVLWNEQFF. CDR3 nucleotide sequence: TGTGGCACCAGCAGGGACTCCGTGTTGTGGAATGAGCAGTTCTTC. Looking up the rest from reference TRBV15 and TRBJ2-1 gives the full variable domain: DAMVIQNPRYQVTQFGKPVTLSCSQTLNHNVMYWYQQKSSQAPKLLFHYYDKDFNNEADTPDNFQSRRPNTSFCFLDIRSPGLGDTAMYLCGTSRDSVLWNEQFFGPGTRLTVL.

This clonotype appeared many times. The V and J genes are TRBV27 and TRBJ2-7, with D tentatively TRBD1 (6 bases). Per the germline V gene, CDR1 is MNHEY and CDR2 is SMNVEV (reference sequence). Between the trimmed V and J ends, which lost 4 bases and 0 bases, there was a span of 13 bases. This CDR3 spans 15 amino acids. The CDR3 sequence is CASSSTGISSYEQYF. The DNA of the CDR3 is TGTGCCAGCAGTTCGACAGGCATCTCCTCCTACGAGCAGTACTTC.

The chain recombines TRBV27 with TRBJ2-7, with D possibly being TRBD1 or TRBD2 (5 bases each). The length of the CDR3 is 15 residues. Germline CDR1 reads MNHEY; CDR2 reads SMNVEV (reference sequence). Between the trimmed V and J ends, which lost 5 bases and 2 bases, there was a span of 16 bases. The CDR3 DNA follows: TGTGCCAGCAGTGCACGGGACCCCGAAGCCTACGAGCAGTACTTC. It translates to CASSARDPEAYEQYF.

The J gene is TRBJ2-5, the V gene TRBV9; D may correspond to TRBD1 or TRBD2 (5 bases each). The CDR3 spans 14 residues. V gave up 3 bases and J gave up 3 bases, with 12 bases separating them. Germline CDR1 reads SGDLS; CDR2 reads YYNGEE. This CDR3 is CASSDGQGEETQYF. As DNA, the CDR3 is TGTGCCAGCAGCGACGGGCAGGGAGAAGAGACCCAGTACTTC.

The CDR3 nucleotides are TGCAGCGTCCTGGGAGGCTACGAGCAGTACTTC. It translates to CSVLGGYEQYF. This chain connects TRBV29-1 to TRBJ2-7; tentatively, D is TRBD2 (6 bases). The CDR3 spans 11 residues. Germline values: CDR1 SQVTM, CDR2 ANQGSEA. V lost 6 bases and J 3 bases, leaving 9 bases between the germline ends.

The CDR3 protein is CASSQSEGHYNEQFF. CDR3 nucleotide sequence: TGTGCCAGCAGCCAGAGTGAGGGTCATTACAATGAGCAGTTCTTC. The chain employs TRBV27 and TRBJ2-1, with TRBD2 as a possible D gene (5 bases). The CDR3 length is 15 residues. Deletions cut 6 bases from V and 4 bases from J, with 16 bases between. From germline, CDR1 is MNHEY and CDR2 SMNVEV (reference sequence).

This clonotype was seen more than once but under ten times. The rearrangement links TRBV29-1 to TRBJ2-5; D remains ambiguous. This CDR3 spans 10 amino acids. Germline CDR1 is SQVTM and CDR2 is ANQGSEA. V lost 7 bases to trimming and J lost 3 bases, with 6 bases between them. The CDR3 region is CSGGEETQYF. The CDR3 DNA sequence: TGCAGCGGTGGGGAAGAGACCCAGTACTTC.

This clonotype was observed a few times. The chain couples TRBV12-3 or TRBV12-4 to TRBJ2-5; 7 bases are a match to TRBD1. The CDR3 has 17 residues. Trimming took 9 bases from V and 2 from J; bases not matched to a gene: 18. Here the CDR3 DNA reads TGTGCCAGTAGCTCCGGCAACCAGAGGGGGCGGCAAGAGACCCAGTACTTC. Protein sequence: CASSSGNQRGRQETQYF.

The sample holds a few counts of this clonotype. The chain has TRBV29-1 and TRBJ2-3, with D perhaps TRBD1 or TRBD2 (5 bases each). This CDR3 region has 15 residues. Germline CDR1 and CDR2: SQVTM and ANQGSEA. The V end was cut by 3 bases, the J end by 4 bases, with 17 bases between. Written as DNA, the CDR3 is TGCAGCGTTGAGGGGGATGCGGATACGGCAGATACGCAGTATTTT. Translation: CSVEGDADTADTQYF.

The chain has TRBV4-1 and TRBJ2-7; D is ambiguous. Trimming removed 2 bases from V and 2 bases from J, with 10 bases in between. Germline lookup yields CDR1 MGHRA and CDR2 YSYEKL. The CDR3 contains 14 residues. The CDR3 sequence: CASSQTSDAYEQYF. The CDR3 bases are TGCGCCAGCAGCCAAACCTCGGACGCCTACGAGCAGTACTTC.

The J gene is TRBJ2-1, the V gene TRBV20-1, with D uncertain. The germline V gene encodes CDR1 DFQATT and CDR2 SNEGSKA (reference sequence). CDR3 length: 16 amino acids. V lost 5 bases and J lost 0, with 17 bases in between. The chain's CDR3 is CSAGVRVPSSYNEQFF. The CDR3 nucleotides are TGCAGTGCTGGGGTCCGGGTGCCCAGCTCCTACAATGAGCAGTTCTTC.